This is a list of T cell receptor beta chains from one sample in a study of graft-versus-host responses after intestinal transplantation. TCRdb keeps only in-frame clones here, not all; method: immunoSEQ multiplex PCR. The data contain about 18,000 clones, around 83% of them singletons. The specimen was ileum tissue, collected 584 days after intestinal transplantation. These receptors originate from a human patient who received an intestinal transplant, so some T cells may come from the graft donor. CDR3s include the opening cysteine and the closing phenylalanine or tryptophan. Fields, in order: D gene, clone size, J gene, V gene, CDR3 DNA, CDR3 protein. A D gene is named only where the DNA matches it firmly. Only some rows state a clone size, as once, few, many or a class for expanded clones.

TRBD1,-,TRBJ1-1,TRBV29-1,TGCAGCGCCTTGGACAGGGCAAACACTGAAGCTTTCTTT,CSALDRANTEAFF
-,-,TRBJ1-1,TRBV4-1,TGCGCCAGCCGAGGGACCGCGCGTGAAGCTTTCTTT,CASRGTAREAFF
-,-,TRBJ1-1,TRBV10-3,TGTGCCATCAGTGATCTGGGGTTGACTGAAGCTTTCTTT,CAISDLGLTEAFF
TRBD2,-,TRBJ2-3,TRBV11-2,TGTGCCAGCAGCTTAGATAAGTCTAGCGGGGGGGCTCATACGCAGTATTTT,CASSLDKSSGGAHTQYF
-,-,TRBJ2-5,TRBV9,TGTGCCAGCAGCGCTCACCAAGAGACCCAGTACTTC,CASSAHQETQYF
-,-,TRBJ2-7,TRBV18,TGTGCCAGCTCCCATAACCAGGGTAGCTTCTACAACGAGCAGTACTTC,CASSHNQGSFYNEQYF
-,once,TRBJ1-5,TRBV5-6,TGTGCCAGCAGCTTGGGTGATGGGAATCAGCCCCAGCATTTT,CASSLGDGNQPQHF
-,-,TRBJ2-7,TRBV7-9,TGTGCCAGCAGATCTCTGGAGGGCCATTCCTACGAGCAGTACTTC,CASRSLEGHSYEQYF
TRBD1,-,TRBJ2-3,TRBV7-3,TGTGCCAGCAGCCCAGGACAGGTGGGAGATACGCAGTATTTT,CASSPGQVGDTQYF
TRBD2,once,TRBJ2-7,TRBV5-5,TGTGCCAGCAGCTTGGGGACTAGCGGATACGAGCAGTACTTC,CASSLGTSGYEQYF
-,once,TRBJ1-6,TRBV12-5,TGTGCTAGTGGTTCTGGGCAGGGAAATTCACCCCTCCACTTT,CASGSGQGNSPLHF
-,once,TRBJ1-5,TRBV18,TGTGCCAGCTCACCAGCAGCCGGAAGCAATCAGCCCCAGCATTTT,CASSPAAGSNQPQHF
-,few,TRBJ1-5,TRBV7-9,TGTGCCAGCAGCTTGGGGGATCAGCCCCAGCATTTT,CASSLGDQPQHF
-,-,TRBJ1-1,TRBV20-1,TGCAGTGCTAGAGGGCAGACTGAAGCTTTCTTT,CSARGQTEAFF
-,-,TRBJ2-2,TRBV12-1,TGTGCCAGCAGCTGTACCGGACTAGCGGAAACCGGGGAGCTGTTTTTT,CASSCTGLAETGELFF
TRBD2,few,TRBJ2-1,TRBV5-6,TGTGCCAGCAGCCCATTGCCACTAGCGGGGGGGCGGGCTGAGCAGTTCTTC,CASSPLPLAGGRAEQFF
-,-,TRBJ1-6,TRBV6-5,TGTGCCAGCAGTGAGGGACATAGTAATTCACCCCTCCACTTT,CASSEGHSNSPLHF
-,-,TRBJ1-2,TRBV6-5,TGTGCCAGCAGTACCTCAGGGAACTATGGCTACACCTTC,CASSTSGNYGYTF
TRBD2,-,TRBJ2-2,TRBV27,TGTGCCAGCAGTTTTGCGGTAGCGGGGGGGCCGGTCTTCACCGGGGAGCTGTTTTTT,CASSFAVAGGPVFTGELFF
TRBD2,-,TRBJ2-3,TRBV19,TGTGCCAGTAGTATAGATTCCCTAGCGGGGGCTTTCACAGATACGCAGTATTTT,CASSIDSLAGAFTDTQYF
-,-,TRBJ1-1,TRBV5-4,TGTGCCAGCAGCTGGACGGGACGTTTGAACACTGAAGCTTTCTTT,CASSWTGRLNTEAFF
-,-,TRBJ2-7,TRBV7-9,TGTGCCAGCAGCTTAGTCTACGAGCAGTACTTC,CASSLVYEQYF
TRBD1,once,TRBJ2-1,TRBV5-1,TGCGCCAGCAGCTTGGCCGGGACAGGGTTACAGTACAATGAGCAGTTCTTC,CASSLAGTGLQYNEQFF
TRBD2,-,TRBJ2-7,TRBV10-3,TGTGCCATCAGTGAGACTAGCGGGGCGTCCTACGAGCAGTACTTC,CAISETSGASYEQYF
TRBD1,-,TRBJ2-7,TRBV28,TGTGCCAGCACTATGCGGACAGGCCGCTTACCATCCTACGAGCAGTACTTC,CASTMRTGRLPSYEQYF
-,once,TRBJ1-1,TRBV6-5,TGTGCCAGCAGTTACTCTCAGAGCATGAACACTGAAGCTTTCTTT,CASSYSQSMNTEAFF
TRBD1,-,TRBJ1-6,TRBV6-1,TGTGCCAGCAGTGAAGAGGTGACAGGGGCCTCACCCCTCCACTTT,CASSEEVTGASPLHF
TRBD1,-,TRBJ2-5,TRBV30,TGTGCCTGGAGAGGATCGGGACAGGGACCGCAGTACTTC,CAWRGSGQGPQYF
TRBD1,-,TRBJ2-7,TRBV6-1,TGTGCCAGCAATACGGACAGGGGGGGCGAGCAGTACTTC,CASNTDRGGEQYF